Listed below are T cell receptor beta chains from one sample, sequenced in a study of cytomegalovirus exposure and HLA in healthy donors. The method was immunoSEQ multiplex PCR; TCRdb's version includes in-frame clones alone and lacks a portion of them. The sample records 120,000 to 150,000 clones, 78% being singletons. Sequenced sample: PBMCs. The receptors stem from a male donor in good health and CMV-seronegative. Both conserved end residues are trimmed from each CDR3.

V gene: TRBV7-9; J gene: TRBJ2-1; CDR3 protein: ASSLALAGDYDEQF
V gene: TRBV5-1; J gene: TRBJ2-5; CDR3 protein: ASSLDGGLEETQY
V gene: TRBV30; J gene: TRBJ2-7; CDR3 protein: AWRNRDFHEQY
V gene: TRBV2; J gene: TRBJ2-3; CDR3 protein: ASSPRGDTQY
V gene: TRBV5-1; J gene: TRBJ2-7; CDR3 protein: ASSALAGYEQY
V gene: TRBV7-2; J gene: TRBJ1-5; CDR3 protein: ASSLRGSNQPQH
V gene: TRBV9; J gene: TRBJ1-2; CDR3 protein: ASSVGGSYGYT
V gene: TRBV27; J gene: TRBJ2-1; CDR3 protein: ASKGDRGPYNEQF
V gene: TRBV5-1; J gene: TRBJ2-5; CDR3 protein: ASSPDSQETQY
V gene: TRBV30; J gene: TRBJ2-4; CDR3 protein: AWSAGGTGGFLQY
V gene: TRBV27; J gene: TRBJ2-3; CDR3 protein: ASSFLADSTDTQY
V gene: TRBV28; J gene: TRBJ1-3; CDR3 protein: ASSSRAGNTIY
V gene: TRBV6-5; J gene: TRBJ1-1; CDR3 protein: ASSHRQGGNTEAF
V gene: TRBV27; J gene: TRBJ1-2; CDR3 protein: ASSLSISAGQSFYGYT
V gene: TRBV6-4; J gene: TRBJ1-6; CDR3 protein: ASRMGSSYNSPLH
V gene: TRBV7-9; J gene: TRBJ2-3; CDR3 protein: ASSPTGDGDTQY
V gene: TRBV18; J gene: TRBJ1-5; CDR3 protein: ASSYDRPGLSNQPQH
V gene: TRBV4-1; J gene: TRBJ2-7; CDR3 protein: ASSHAGGREQY
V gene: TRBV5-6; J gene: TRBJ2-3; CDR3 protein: ASSFGTPAGDTQY
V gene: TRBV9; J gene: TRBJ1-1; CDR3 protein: ASSPRTGEGTEAF
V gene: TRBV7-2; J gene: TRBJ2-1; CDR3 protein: ASSRQGFSYNEQF
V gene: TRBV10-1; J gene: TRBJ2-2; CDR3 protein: ASSRASGGFATGELF
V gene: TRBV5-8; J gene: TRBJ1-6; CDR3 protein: ASSFLAGFLNSPLH
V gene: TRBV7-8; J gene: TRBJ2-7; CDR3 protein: ASSIDRGKHYEQY
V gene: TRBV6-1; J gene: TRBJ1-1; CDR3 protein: ASRRPPGDTEAF
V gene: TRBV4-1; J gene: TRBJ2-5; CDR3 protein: ASSQVQGQETQY
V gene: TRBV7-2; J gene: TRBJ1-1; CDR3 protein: ASSYSRVGTEAF
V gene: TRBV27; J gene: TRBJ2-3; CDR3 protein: ASSLSPQSDTQY
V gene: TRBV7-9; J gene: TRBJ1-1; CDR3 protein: SSSQPDKNTEAF
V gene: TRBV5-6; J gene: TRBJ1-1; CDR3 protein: ASSGGGGNTEAF
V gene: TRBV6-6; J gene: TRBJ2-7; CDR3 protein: ASSYPSWEQY
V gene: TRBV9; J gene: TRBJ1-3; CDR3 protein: ASSVISGNTIY
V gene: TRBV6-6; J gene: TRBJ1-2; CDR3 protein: ASKPGSGLPGYT
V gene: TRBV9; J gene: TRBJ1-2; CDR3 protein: AARWQGKYGYT
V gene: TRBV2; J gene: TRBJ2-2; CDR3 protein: ASTGQGAMNTGELF
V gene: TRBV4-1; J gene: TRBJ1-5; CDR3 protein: ASSLIIQINSNQPQH
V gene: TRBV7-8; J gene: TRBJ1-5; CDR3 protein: ASSPGTGYSNQPQH
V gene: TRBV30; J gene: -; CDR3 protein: AWSGSRGSAYEQY
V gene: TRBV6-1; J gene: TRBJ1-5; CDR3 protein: ASSEQGSNQPQH
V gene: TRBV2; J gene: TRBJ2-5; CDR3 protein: ASSEGRQETQY
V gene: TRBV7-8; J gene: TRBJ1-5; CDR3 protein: ASSFDRNIGDHQPQH
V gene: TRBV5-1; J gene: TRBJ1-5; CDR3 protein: ASSLEGASNQPQH
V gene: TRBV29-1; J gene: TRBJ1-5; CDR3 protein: SVTGFHAQPQH
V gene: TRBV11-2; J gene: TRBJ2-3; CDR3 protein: ASSPVGREPFTDTQY
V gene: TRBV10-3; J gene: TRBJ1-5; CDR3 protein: AISEHGQGTQPQH
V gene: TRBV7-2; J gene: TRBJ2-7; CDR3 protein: ASSLAQTYEQY
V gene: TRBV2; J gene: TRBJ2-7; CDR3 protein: ASTPGQGNSYEQY
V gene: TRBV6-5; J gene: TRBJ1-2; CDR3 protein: ASSRDRAGGYT
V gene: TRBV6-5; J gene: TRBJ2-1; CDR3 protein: ASSQAVLGEQF
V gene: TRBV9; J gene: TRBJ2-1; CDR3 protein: ASSPLLLWNEQF
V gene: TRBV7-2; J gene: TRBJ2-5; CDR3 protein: ASTPGWSQETQY